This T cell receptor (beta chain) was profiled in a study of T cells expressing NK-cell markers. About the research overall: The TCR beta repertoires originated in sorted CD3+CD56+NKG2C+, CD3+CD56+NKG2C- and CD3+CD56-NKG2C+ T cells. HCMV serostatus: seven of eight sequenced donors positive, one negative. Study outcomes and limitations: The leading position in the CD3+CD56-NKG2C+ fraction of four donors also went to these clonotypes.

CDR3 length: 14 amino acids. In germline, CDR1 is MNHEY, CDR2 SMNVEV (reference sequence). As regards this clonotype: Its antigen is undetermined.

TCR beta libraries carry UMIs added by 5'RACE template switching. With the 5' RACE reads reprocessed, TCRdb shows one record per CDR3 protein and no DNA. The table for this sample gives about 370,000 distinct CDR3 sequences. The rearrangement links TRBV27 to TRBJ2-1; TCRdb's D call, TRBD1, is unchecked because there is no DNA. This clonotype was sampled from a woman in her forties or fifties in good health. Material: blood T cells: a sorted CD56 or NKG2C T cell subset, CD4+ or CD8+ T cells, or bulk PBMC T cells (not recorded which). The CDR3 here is CASSPPGGYNEQFF.